The rows below give T cell receptor beta chains drawn from one sample of a study of blood T cell repertoires in COVID-19. TCRdb keeps only in-frame clones here, not all; method: immunoSEQ multiplex PCR. The repertoire holds roughly 160,000 clones, with approximately 88% as singletons. The sequenced material came from peripheral blood. These receptors originate from an older woman with acute or convalescent COVID-19. Both conserved end residues are part of each CDR3. D genes are given only for firm matches. Not all rows give a size; the values are once, few, many and, for expanded clones, a class.

clone size | J gene | D gene | V gene | CDR3 DNA | CDR3 protein
- | TRBJ2-1 | TRBD2 | TRBV28 | TGTGCCAGCAGTTTTCAGCGCGGGGGAAACAATGAGCAGTTCTTC | CASSFQRGGNNEQFF
- | TRBJ1-5 | TRBD1 | TRBV6-4 | TGTGCCAGCACCCTCAGACCGGGACAGGGGGCTCCATGGGCTCAGCCCCAGCATTTT | CASTLRPGQGAPWAQPQHF
- | TRBJ2-3 | - | TRBV21-1 | TGTGCCAGCAGCAATACCCTGCCGACTAGCACAGATACGCAGTATTTT | CASSNTLPTSTDTQYF
- | TRBJ1-1 | TRBD1 | TRBV7-8 | TGTGCCAGCAGCTTAGTTGACAGGGGGCCGAACACTGAAGCTTTCTTT | CASSLVDRGPNTEAFF
- | TRBJ1-2 | TRBD1 | TRBV7-2 | TGTGCCAGCAGCTTAGCAGGGACAGGGGGCTATGGCTACACCTTC | CASSLAGTGGYGYTF
few | TRBJ1-1 | - | TRBV28 | TGTGCCAGCAGTCTACAGAGGGCTGAAGCTTTCTTT | CASSLQRAEAFF
- | TRBJ1-5 | - | TRBV5-4 | TGTGCCAGCAGCTTGGGAGGGAGTCCCAATCAGCCCCAGCATTTT | CASSLGGSPNQPQHF
few | TRBJ2-3 | TRBD1 | TRBV19 | TGTGCCAGTAGTACGGGGACAGTAATCACAGATACGCAGTATTTT | CASSTGTVITDTQYF
- | TRBJ1-4 | TRBD1 | TRBV19 | TGTGCCAGTAGTGCTACAGGGGGAGCCTACCTCCTAAATGAAAAACTGTTTTTT | CASSATGGAYLLNEKLFF
- | TRBJ1-4 | TRBD1 | TRBV28 | TGTGGGACAGGGGCTTTGGATGAAAAACTGTTTTTT | CGTGALDEKLFF
- | TRBJ2-7 | TRBD2 | TRBV6-5 | TGTGCCAGCAGTCCGACACTAGCGGGCCCGGGGGAGCAGTACTTC | CASSPTLAGPGEQYF
- | TRBJ1-5 | TRBD1 | TRBV7-9 | TGTGCCAGCAGCCACGACCTAAAGGCGGACAGGGGAGGCAATCAGCCCCAGCATTTT | CASSHDLKADRGGNQPQHF
- | TRBJ1-3 | TRBD1 | TRBV15 | TGTGCCACCAGCAGAGAGTGGGACAGCCTCCAAGAAATCTCTGGAAACACCATATATTTT | CATSREWDSLQEISGNTIYF
few | TRBJ1-2 | - | TRBV18 | TGTGCCAGCTCACCCGCGGACACCTATGGCTACACCTTC | CASSPADTYGYTF
- | TRBJ2-7 | - | TRBV7-2 | TGTGCCAGCAGCTTAGTACAGGCCTCCTACGAGCAGTACTTC | CASSLVQASYEQYF
- | TRBJ2-3 | TRBD2 | TRBV24-1 | TGTGCCACCAGTGTTTTGGGGCCGGGGGGAAGCACAGATACGCAGTATTTT | CATSVLGPGGSTDTQYF
- | TRBJ1-6 | - | TRBV28 | TGTGCCAGCCGTTATCCTACAGGGATCTCCCCCGCCTCCTATAATTCACCCCTCCACTTT | CASRYPTGISPASYNSPLHF